What follows are 18 T cell receptor beta chains derived from one specimen sequenced in a study of radiotherapy plus CTLA-4 blockade in lung cancer. TCRdb's table, derived via immunoSEQ multiplex PCR, lists solely in-frame clones and lacks some. The profile shows about 56,000 clones, approximately 80% of them singletons. Material: peripheral blood, obtained from a patient treated with radiotherapy plus ipilimumab. These receptor sequences come from a human donor with non-small cell lung cancer who had a complete response to radiotherapy plus ipilimumab.

This chain's CDR3 is CASSSTVTGRADTQYF. CDR3 DNA: TGTGCCAGCAGTTCGACCGTAACAGGGAGGGCAGATACGCAGTATTTT. This sequence joins TRBV6-5 and TRBJ2-3; TRBD2 might be the D (7 bases). With 4 bases removed from V and 4 bases from J, the gap between germline ends came to 18 bases. Germline values: CDR1 MNHEY, CDR2 SVGAGI. This CDR3 contains 16 residues.

The chain carries TRBV5-1 and TRBJ1-2; 7 nucleotides match TRBD1. V gave up 4 bases and J gave up 0 bases; unmatched junction bases: 9. This CDR3 is built from 16 residues. Germline assignment: CDR1 SGHRS and CDR2 YFSETQ. The CDR3 bases are TGCGCCAGCAGCCGGGACAGTTTTACTTCTAACTATGGCTACACCTTC. Translation: CASSRDSFTSNYGYTF.

The chain carries TRBV4-3 and TRBJ2-5; 12 positions agree with TRBD2. Germline V gene sequence: CDR1 LGHNA, CDR2 YSLEER. CDR3 length equals 16 residues. V shed 5 bases and J 0 bases; nucleotides not matched to a gene: 4. The CDR3 protein is CASSLGTSGYQETQYF. The CDR3, as DNA: TGCGCCAGCAGCTTAGGGACTAGCGGGTACCAAGAGACCCAGTACTTC.

Written as DNA, the CDR3 is TGTGCCAGCAGTACCGGGATGAACACTGAAGCTTTCTTT. It is translated as CASSTGMNTEAFF. The chain carries TRBV2 and TRBJ1-1; D not certain. Germline V gene lookup returns CDR1 SNHLY and CDR2 FYNNEI. Trimming removed 5 bases at V and 0 bases at J, with 7 bases between. This CDR3 has 13 residues.

The chain recombines TRBV7-2 with TRBJ1-4; TRBD1 is a possible D gene (6 bases). There are 15 residues in the CDR3. Germline lookup yields CDR1 SGHTA and CDR2 FQGNSA. The ends were cut back, 6 bases at V and 3 bases at J, with 14 bases in the middle. The CDR3 protein is CASRGGAGANEKLFF. In nucleotides, the CDR3 is TGTGCCAGCAGGGGGGGGGCAGGGGCTAATGAAAAACTGTTTTTT.

This clone was observed once. The J gene is TRBJ1-4, the V gene TRBV2; D is perhaps TRBD1 (6 bases). The CDR3 has 16 amino acids. V lost 7 bases and J 1 base, leaving 16 bases between the germline ends. In germline, CDR1 is SNHLY, CDR2 FYNNEI. CDR3 sequence reads: CASTRGTGRTNEKLFF. The CDR3 nucleotides read TGTGCCAGCACCAGGGGAACGGGACGAACTAATGAAAAACTGTTTTTT.

The chain employs TRBV7-2 and TRBJ2-1, with 9 bases fitting TRBD2. Germline CDR1 and CDR2: SGHTA and FQGNSA. The length of the CDR3 is 15 residues. Trimming removed 1 base from V and 10 bases from J; junction bases left unmatched: 8. The CDR3 DNA reads TGTGCCAGCAGCTTAGGGACTAGCGACCCCCGGGAGCAGTTCTTC. It yields the protein CASSLGTSDPREQFF.

The chain couples TRBV5-1 to TRBJ1-6; TRBD1 agrees at 8 bases. This CDR3 region has 15 residues. Germline V gives CDR1 SGHRS, CDR2 YFSETQ. V lost 2 bases to trimming and J lost 10 bases; unmatched junction nucleotides: 8. This CDR3 is CASSFDRGARSPLHF. CDR3 coding DNA: TGCGCCAGCAGCTTCGACAGGGGAGCAAGATCACCCCTCCACTTT. Drawing the rest from reference TRBV5-1 and TRBJ1-6, the complete variable domain is KAGVTQTPRYLIKTRGQQVTLSCSPISGHRSVSWYQQTPGQGLQFLFEYFSETQRNKGNFPGRFSGRQFSNSRSEMNVSTLELGDSALYLCASSFDRGARSPLHFGNGTRLTVT.

This clone was detected only a few times. The J gene is TRBJ1-2, the V gene TRBV30, with D hard to call. The CDR3 is made up of 12 amino acids. V lost 4 bases and J lost 3, with 9 bases in between. Germline CDR1 GTSNPN, CDR2 SVGIG (reference sequence). This CDR3 is CAWTPGDYGYTF. For the CDR3, the DNA is TGTGCCTGGACGCCAGGTGACTATGGCTACACCTTC.

V gene TRBV28 combines with J gene TRBJ2-7; TRBD1 matches 7 bases. The CDR3 spans 14 residues. V lost 6 bases to trimming and J lost 1 base; unmatched junction nucleotides: 6. Per germline, CDR1 MDHEN and CDR2 SYDVKM. The chain's CDR3 is CASSTYRGSYEQYV. Here the CDR3 DNA reads TGTGCCAGCAGCACGTACAGGGGTTCCTACGAGCAGTACGTC.

This chain joins TRBV5-6 and TRBJ2-7, with D perhaps matching TRBD1 (5 bases). The V and J ends lost 1 base and 3 bases respectively, with 17 bases between them. This CDR3 contains 16 residues. In germline, CDR1 is SGHDT, CDR2 YYEEEE. CDR3 DNA sequence: TGTGCCAGCAGCTTGTATAAAGTCCGAGACAGCTACGAGCAGTACTTC. Translating it yields CASSLYKVRDSYEQYF.

This clone showed up just a few times. The rearrangement joins TRBV11-3 to TRBJ2-6, with TRBD1 matching over 7 bases. The ends lost 5 bases at V and 0 bases at J; junction bases unmatched: 4. The CDR3 runs to 16 residues. Germline V CDR1 and CDR2: SGHNT, YENEEA. DNA of the CDR3: TGTGCCAGCAGCAGAACAGGGGCCTCTGGGGCCAACGTCCTGACTTTC. It specifies CASSRTGASGANVLTF.

The chain joins TRBV30 to TRBJ1-2, with 8 bases identical to TRBD1. This CDR3 is 15 amino acids long. CDR1 GTSNPN and CDR2 SVGIG come from the germline V gene (reference sequence). The ends lost 3 bases at V and 8 bases at J; junction bases unmatched: 14. The DNA for the CDR3 is TGTGCCTGGAGCCACCGGACAGGGCCTTTGGGCGGCTACACCTTC. Translation gives CAWSHRTGPLGGYTF.

V and J are TRBV27 and TRBJ2-1; 7 nucleotides line up with TRBD2. The V gene end was trimmed by 4 bases and the J gene end by 0 bases; junction bases not matched to a gene: 6. There are 16 residues in the CDR3. In germline, CDR1 is MNHEY, CDR2 SMNVEV (reference sequence). This CDR3 is CASSSPGGSSYNEQFF. The CDR3 bases are TGTGCCAGCAGTTCCCCGGGAGGTAGCTCCTACAATGAGCAGTTCTTC.

This clone was detected only a few times. The V gene is TRBV6-5, the J gene TRBJ2-7; maybe TRBD1 (6 bases). Between the trimmed V and J ends, which lost 8 bases and 0 bases, there was a span of 14 bases. The length of the CDR3 is 14 residues. Germline CDR1 and CDR2: MNHEY and SVGAGI. CDR3 residues: CASSDRWSSYEQYF. For the CDR3, the DNA is TGTGCCAGCTCTGACAGGTGGAGCTCCTACGAGCAGTACTTC.

CDR3 DNA: TGTGCCTGGAGTCCCCGGGTGCTTAGGGGTGAAAAACTGTTTTTT. Translating gives CAWSPRVLRGEKLFF. V and J are TRBV30 and TRBJ1-4; the D gene is possibly TRBD1 (5 bases). CDR3 length: 15 amino acids. Germline V lookup: CDR1 GTSNPN, CDR2 SVGIG (reference sequence). V was cut by 2 bases and J by 7 bases, with 17 bases left in between.

This chain uses TRBV27 with TRBJ1-6; D remains ambiguous. CDR1 MNHEY and CDR2 SMNVEV come from the germline V gene (reference sequence). The CDR3 is made up of 15 amino acids. Between the trimmed V and J ends, which lost 3 bases and 3 bases, there was a span of 9 bases. The CDR3 loop reads CASSFGLLYNSPLHF. DNA for the CDR3: TGTGCCAGCAGTTTCGGTCTCCTCTATAATTCACCCCTCCACTTT.

The rearrangement uses TRBV15 and TRBJ2-1, with 9 bases fitting TRBD2. CDR3 length: 15 amino acids. V shed 0 bases, J shed 9 bases, and the junction held 6 bases outside the gene matches. CDR1 is LNHNV, CDR2 YYDKDF, per germline (reference sequence). CDR3 DNA sequence: TGTGCCACCAGCAGAGAGGGCGGGGGGGCCTTTGAGCAGTTCTTC. Amino acids: CATSREGGGAFEQFF.